The clone carrying this T cell receptor (beta chain) was counted many times. Treatment of any kind had been given to no patient before thyroid surgery. The data belong to a study of metastatic and nonmetastatic thyroid tumors. The wider study: Repertoire comparisons spanned blood and tumor or nodule tissue from malignant and benign thyroid patients.

The CDR3 is 14 residues long. Germline V gives CDR1 DFQATT, CDR2 SNEGSKA (reference sequence). V was shortened by 6 bases and J by 4 bases, with 18 bases between the two germline ends. In the original workflow: To classify distant metastasis in papillary thyroid cancer, a model was built from CDR3 differences across clinicopathological groups. TCRdb re-called clones via MiXCR from the PCR reads. Here the V and J calls rest on TCRdb's processing, not on the authors' analysis. The sample holds approximately 15,000 clones, 25% to 30% seen once. Sequenced material: tumor tissue. The J gene is TRBJ1-2, the V gene TRBV20-1; tentatively, D is TRBD1 (6 bases). The sequence derives from a male donor with papillary thyroid cancer or a benign thyroid nodule (not recorded which). Some clones in this sample may be carry-over from other donors' samples. Here the CDR3 reads CSAPRQASSYGYTF. The CDR3 bases are TGCAGTGCGCCCCGACAGGCATCTTCCTATGGCTACACCTTC.